The present T cell receptor (beta chain) was sequenced within a study of blood T cell repertoires in COVID-19. The CDR3 contains 17 residues. Losses at the gene ends were 6 bases for V and 5 bases for J; bases not matched to a gene: 14. Germline lookup yields CDR1 SNHLY and CDR2 FYNNEI. Data came from immunoSEQ multiplex PCR; TCRdb stores just in-frame clones and leaves some out. The sample shows over 85,000 clones, about 85% of them seen only once. This TCR derives from a woman in her seventies with acute or convalescent COVID-19. V usage is TRBV2 and J usage is TRBJ2-5, with 11 bases that match TRBD2. The sample was peripheral blood. This chain's CDR3 is CASRVQSSGGAWETQYF. In nucleotides, the CDR3 is TGTGCCAGCAGGGTCCAAAGTAGCGGGGGGGCCTGGGAGACCCAGTACTTC.